This T cell receptor (beta chain) derives from a study of molecular identifiers for immune sequencing clone quantification. TCRdb independently ran MiXCR on the PCR reads; one entry per CDR3 protein. Of around 470,000 distinct CDR3 sequences in the sample, over 20% were seen once. The germline gives CDR1 SEHNR, CDR2 FQNEAQ (reference sequence). The length of the CDR3 is 15 residues. Between the trimmed V and J ends, which lost 1 base and 4 bases, there was a span of 8 bases. Sequencing used naive CD8+ T cells from blood, with Jurkat cell RNA spiked in. Subset: FACS-sorted CD8+CD4-CCR7+CD45RA+ naive T cells. The clonotype was recovered from a human donor in good health. Some libraries in this study had Jurkat cell RNA spiked in. The rearrangement joins TRBV7-9 to TRBJ1-6; D remains ambiguous. Written as DNA, the CDR3 is TGTGCCAGCAGCTTAGTAACAGAATATAATTCACCCCTCCACTTT. Translated: CASSLVTEYNSPLHF.